What follows is one T cell receptor beta chain and its context. The sample originates from a study of T cells expressing NK-cell markers. The germline CDR1 and CDR2 sequences are ENHRY and SYGVKD. The CDR3 runs 15 residues. With the 5' RACE reads reprocessed, TCRdb shows one record per CDR3 protein and no DNA. Its table lists some 600,000 distinct CDR3 sequences. The chain joins TRBV10-3 to TRBJ2-7; there is no DNA to check the TCRdb D call of TRBD2. The receptor was isolated from a man aged 18-30 years in good health. The source material was blood T cells: a sorted CD56 or NKG2C T cell subset, CD4+ or CD8+ T cells, or bulk PBMC T cells (not recorded which). CDR3 loop: CAISESPSGSPEQYF.